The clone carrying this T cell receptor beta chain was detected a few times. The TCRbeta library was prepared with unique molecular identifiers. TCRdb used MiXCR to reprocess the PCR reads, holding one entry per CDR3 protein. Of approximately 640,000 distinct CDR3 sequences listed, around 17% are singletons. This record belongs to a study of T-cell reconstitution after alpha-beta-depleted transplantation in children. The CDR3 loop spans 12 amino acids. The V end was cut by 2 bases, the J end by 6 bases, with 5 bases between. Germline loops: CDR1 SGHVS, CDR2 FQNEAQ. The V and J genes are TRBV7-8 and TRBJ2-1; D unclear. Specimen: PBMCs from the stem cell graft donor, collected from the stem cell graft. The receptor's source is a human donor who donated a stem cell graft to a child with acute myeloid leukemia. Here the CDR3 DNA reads TGTGCCAGCAGCTTATTCGTCAATGAGCAGTTCTTC. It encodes CASSLFVNEQFF.